The present entry profiles one T cell receptor (beta chain) with its context. Original processing methods: For nucleated cells, counts were estimated from reference gene primer amplification. Clones were read by immunoSEQ multiplex PCR, and TCRdb kept only the in-frame ones, dropping some. That table is the source of V, J and clone size, and D and trimming were worked out from the DNA. Of some 130,000 clones listed, about nine tenths are singletons. The sample comes from a study of blood T cell repertoires in COVID-19. Study-wide context: T cells, B-cell-depleted T cells, or PBMCs supplied cDNA or gDNA.

Seattle researchers signed up patients amid active infection and tracked them longitudinally. Trimming cost V 5 bases and J 6 bases, with 11 bases left between them. The length of the CDR3 is 12 residues. Germline V gene sequence: CDR1 SGHDN, CDR2 FVKESK. This clonotype was obtained from a woman aged 70-85 years with COVID-19, enrolled during active disease. Sequencing used peripheral blood. The rearrangement uses TRBV14 and TRBJ2-7; the D is unclear. This CDR3 reads CASSSFYSEQYF. The CDR3 bases are TGTGCCAGCAGCAGTTTCTACTCCGAGCAGTACTTC. The full variable domain, completed using reference TRBV14 and TRBJ2-7, is EAGVTQFPSHSVIEKGQTVTLRCDPISGHDNLYWYRRVMGKEIKFLLHFVKESKQDESGMPNNRFLAERTGGTYSTLKVQPAELEDSGVYFCASSSFYSEQYFGPGTRLTVT.